Sequencing of this TCR beta chain was carried out in a study of CD8+ T cells in alopecia areata. Once RNA had been extracted, it was reverse transcribed into cDNA to act as the sequencing template. Sequencing was performed with immunoSEQ multiplex PCR; in TCRdb, only in-frame clones are kept and a portion is missing. The top ten hold around an eighth of the sample, which has fewer than 200,000 clones, roughly 61% seen once. Treatment indicated: oral pan-JAK inhibitor, 5-10 mg twice daily. This clone was recorded many times. Germline CDR1 reads MNHEY; CDR2 reads SMNVEV (reference sequence). The V and J ends lost 7 bases and 8 bases respectively, with 12 bases between them. The CDR3 loop spans 11 amino acids.

This receptor was obtained from a human donor with alopecia areata. Sequencing was performed on CD8+ T cells sorted from blood, taken at week 24, from a patient treated with tofacitinib. V is TRBV27 and J is TRBJ2-7; D gene ambiguous. CDR3 sequence reads: CASTSANQQYF. The CDR3 nucleotides read TGTGCCAGCACATCTGCCAACCAGCAGTACTTC.